A selection of T cell receptor beta chains follows, all from one sample in a study of T cell repertoires in cytomegalovirus infection. TCRdb recomputed calls from the reads with MiXCR, one row per CDR3 protein. This repertoire shows some 300,000 distinct CDR3 sequences, around 10% found once; its top ten account for approximately 2.4%. Sequences were obtained from PBMCs. The receptors stem from a human donor in good health (CMV status not recorded). Some clones in this sample may be carry-over from other donors' samples. CDR3s include the opening cysteine and the closing phenylalanine or tryptophan. The D gene is left open where the match is weak. Rows may omit the clone size; those that give it use once, few, many or a size class.

V	D	J	size	DNA	CDR3
TRBV13	.	TRBJ2-1	once	TGTGCCAGCAGCTTAGGCCGGGACAACCCATACAATGAGCAGTTCTTC	CASSLGRDNPYNEQFF
TRBV6-5	.	TRBJ1-1	.	TGTGCCAGCAGTTCCGGGGGCCGTCGGGCTGAAGCTTTCTTT	CASSSGGRRAEAFF
TRBV15	TRBD2	TRBJ2-3	.	TGTGCCACCAGCAGAGGGGCGGGAGACACAGATACGCAGTATTTT	CATSRGAGDTDTQYF
TRBV6-1	TRBD1	TRBJ1-2	many	TGTGCCAGCAGTCACGGGAGTCAGGGGGCAGTCTATGGCTACACCTTC	CASSHGSQGAVYGYTF
TRBV29-1	.	TRBJ2-3	.	TGCAGCGTTCGTCATCAGGGTCTTGATACGCAGTATTTT	CSVRHQGLDTQYF
TRBV6-1	.	TRBJ2-2	many	TGTGCCAGCAGTCAAGGGACGGTCGCGAACACCGGGGAGCTGTTTTTT	CASSQGTVANTGELFF
TRBV25-1	.	TRBJ1-4	.	TGTGCCAGCAGTGAAACGGGCTCAACTAATGAAAAACTGTTTTTT	CASSETGSTNEKLFF
TRBV5-1	.	TRBJ2-2	many	TGCGCCAGCAGCCAACAGGGAAACACCGGGGAGCTGTTTTTT	CASSQQGNTGELFF
TRBV28	TRBD1	TRBJ1-4	many	TGTGCCAGCAGTTTATCGGCAGGGGGTGAAAAACTGTTTTTT	CASSLSAGGEKLFF
TRBV6-1	TRBD1	TRBJ1-6	many	TGTGCCAGCAGTTCCTTCGGGACAGGGGATTCACCCCTCCACTTT	CASSSFGTGDSPLHF
TRBV7-2	TRBD2	TRBJ2-3	many	TGTGCCAGCAGCTCAGTTTCGGGGGGGTGGGATACGCAGTATTTT	CASSSVSGGWDTQYF
TRBV7-2	TRBD1	TRBJ1-5	many	TGTGCCAGCAGCAACTTGCAGGGGGGCCAGCCCCAGCATTTT	CASSNLQGGQPQHF
TRBV7-2	.	TRBJ1-1	many	TGTGCCAGCAGCTCCGTATGGGGGACCACTGAAGCTTTCTTT	CASSSVWGTTEAFF
TRBV5-1	.	TRBJ2-4	few	TGCGCCAGCAGCGCCACTGGCGGGGTGGCCAAAAACATTCAGTACTTC	CASSATGGVAKNIQYF
TRBV20-1	.	TRBJ2-3	many	TGCAGTGCTTCGACAGCCGGGGCAGATACGCAGTATTTT	CSASTAGADTQYF
TRBV28	.	TRBJ2-6	many	TGTGCCAGCAGCCCGGGCCTGTGGGGGGCCAACGTCCTGACTTTC	CASSPGLWGANVLTF
TRBV10-3	.	TRBJ2-7	few	TGTGCCATCGCGAGCTCCTACGAGCAGTACTTC	CAIASSYEQYF
TRBV7-6	TRBD1	TRBJ2-2	.	TGTGCCAGCAGCTTAATTAGGGTCAGGGGACAGGGAAGCACCGGGGAGCTGTTTTTT	CASSLIRVRGQGSTGELFF